The next 6 T cell receptor beta chains were all read from a single sample in a study of radiotherapy plus CTLA-4 blockade in lung cancer. TCRdb's table, derived via immunoSEQ multiplex PCR, lists solely in-frame clones and lacks some. The sample records approximately 52,000 clones, 65% to 85% being singletons. Sequenced here: peripheral blood, sampled from a patient treated with radiotherapy plus ipilimumab. The receptors here all came from a human donor with non-small cell lung cancer whose response to radiotherapy plus ipilimumab could not be evaluated.

CDR3 nucleotide sequence: TGCGCCAGCAGCCTAACCATAGTCAGGGGGCCTCAGCCCCAGCATTTT. Its translation is CASSLTIVRGPQPQHF. The V and J genes are TRBV4-1 and TRBJ1-5; 8 bases line up with TRBD1. V lost 4 bases to trimming and J lost 6 bases; unmatched junction nucleotides: 11. Germline CDR1 MGHRA, CDR2 YSYEKL. The CDR3 has 16 residues.

The chain uses TRBV30 and TRBJ2-7, with 11 positions matching TRBD2. The junction had 7 bases not matched to a gene; V was cut back by 6 bases and J by 0 bases. Germline V gene lookup returns CDR1 GTSNPN and CDR2 SVGIG (reference sequence). The CDR3 is 15 residues long. The CDR3 loop reads CACSPGLAASYEQYF. The CDR3 DNA reads as TGTGCCTGTAGTCCGGGACTAGCGGCCTCCTACGAGCAGTACTTC.

This clone has just a few counts. The chain links TRBV6-6 to TRBJ1-1, with TRBD1 identical over 8 bases. Germline V CDR1 and CDR2: MNHNY, SVGAGI (reference sequence). There are 15 residues in the CDR3. Trimming removed 4 bases from V and 5 bases from J; junction bases left unmatched: 9. The CDR3 loop is CASSWVSGGRTEAFF. CDR3 in DNA: TGTGCCAGCAGTTGGGTGTCAGGGGGCCGTACTGAAGCTTTCTTT.

This clone has a single count. The chain has TRBV27 and TRBJ2-1; 9 nucleotides match TRBD2. V shed 6 bases and J 0 bases; nucleotides not matched to a gene: 3. The CDR3 contains 15 residues. Looked up from germline, CDR1 is MNHEY and CDR2 is SMNVEV (reference sequence). Written as DNA, the CDR3 is TGTGCCAGCAGACCGACTAGCGGCTCCTACAATGAGCAGTTCTTC. This encodes CASRPTSGSYNEQFF.

This clone has a handful of counts. The V call is TRBV10-3, the J call TRBJ1-5, with D uncertain. Trimming took off 6 bases at V and 5 bases at J, with 11 bases between the two ends. CDR1 is ENHRY and CDR2 is SYGVKD in the germline V gene. The CDR3 totals 13 residues. CDR3 DNA sequence: TGTGCCATCAGGCGCGGGGTGGATCAGCCCCAGCATTTT. Protein product: CAIRRGVDQPQHF.

J is TRBJ1-5 and V is TRBV7-8; 11 bases agree with TRBD1. J lost 3 bases, V lost 4 bases, and 17 bases had no gene match. Germline CDR1 reads SGHVS; CDR2 reads FQNEAQ. The length of the CDR3 is 20 residues. Here the CDR3 DNA reads TGTGCCAGCAGCTCCCAAAGCGTAAGGACAGGGGGCCCCGTCAATCAGCCCCAGCATTTT. Its protein is CASSSQSVRTGGPVNQPQHF.